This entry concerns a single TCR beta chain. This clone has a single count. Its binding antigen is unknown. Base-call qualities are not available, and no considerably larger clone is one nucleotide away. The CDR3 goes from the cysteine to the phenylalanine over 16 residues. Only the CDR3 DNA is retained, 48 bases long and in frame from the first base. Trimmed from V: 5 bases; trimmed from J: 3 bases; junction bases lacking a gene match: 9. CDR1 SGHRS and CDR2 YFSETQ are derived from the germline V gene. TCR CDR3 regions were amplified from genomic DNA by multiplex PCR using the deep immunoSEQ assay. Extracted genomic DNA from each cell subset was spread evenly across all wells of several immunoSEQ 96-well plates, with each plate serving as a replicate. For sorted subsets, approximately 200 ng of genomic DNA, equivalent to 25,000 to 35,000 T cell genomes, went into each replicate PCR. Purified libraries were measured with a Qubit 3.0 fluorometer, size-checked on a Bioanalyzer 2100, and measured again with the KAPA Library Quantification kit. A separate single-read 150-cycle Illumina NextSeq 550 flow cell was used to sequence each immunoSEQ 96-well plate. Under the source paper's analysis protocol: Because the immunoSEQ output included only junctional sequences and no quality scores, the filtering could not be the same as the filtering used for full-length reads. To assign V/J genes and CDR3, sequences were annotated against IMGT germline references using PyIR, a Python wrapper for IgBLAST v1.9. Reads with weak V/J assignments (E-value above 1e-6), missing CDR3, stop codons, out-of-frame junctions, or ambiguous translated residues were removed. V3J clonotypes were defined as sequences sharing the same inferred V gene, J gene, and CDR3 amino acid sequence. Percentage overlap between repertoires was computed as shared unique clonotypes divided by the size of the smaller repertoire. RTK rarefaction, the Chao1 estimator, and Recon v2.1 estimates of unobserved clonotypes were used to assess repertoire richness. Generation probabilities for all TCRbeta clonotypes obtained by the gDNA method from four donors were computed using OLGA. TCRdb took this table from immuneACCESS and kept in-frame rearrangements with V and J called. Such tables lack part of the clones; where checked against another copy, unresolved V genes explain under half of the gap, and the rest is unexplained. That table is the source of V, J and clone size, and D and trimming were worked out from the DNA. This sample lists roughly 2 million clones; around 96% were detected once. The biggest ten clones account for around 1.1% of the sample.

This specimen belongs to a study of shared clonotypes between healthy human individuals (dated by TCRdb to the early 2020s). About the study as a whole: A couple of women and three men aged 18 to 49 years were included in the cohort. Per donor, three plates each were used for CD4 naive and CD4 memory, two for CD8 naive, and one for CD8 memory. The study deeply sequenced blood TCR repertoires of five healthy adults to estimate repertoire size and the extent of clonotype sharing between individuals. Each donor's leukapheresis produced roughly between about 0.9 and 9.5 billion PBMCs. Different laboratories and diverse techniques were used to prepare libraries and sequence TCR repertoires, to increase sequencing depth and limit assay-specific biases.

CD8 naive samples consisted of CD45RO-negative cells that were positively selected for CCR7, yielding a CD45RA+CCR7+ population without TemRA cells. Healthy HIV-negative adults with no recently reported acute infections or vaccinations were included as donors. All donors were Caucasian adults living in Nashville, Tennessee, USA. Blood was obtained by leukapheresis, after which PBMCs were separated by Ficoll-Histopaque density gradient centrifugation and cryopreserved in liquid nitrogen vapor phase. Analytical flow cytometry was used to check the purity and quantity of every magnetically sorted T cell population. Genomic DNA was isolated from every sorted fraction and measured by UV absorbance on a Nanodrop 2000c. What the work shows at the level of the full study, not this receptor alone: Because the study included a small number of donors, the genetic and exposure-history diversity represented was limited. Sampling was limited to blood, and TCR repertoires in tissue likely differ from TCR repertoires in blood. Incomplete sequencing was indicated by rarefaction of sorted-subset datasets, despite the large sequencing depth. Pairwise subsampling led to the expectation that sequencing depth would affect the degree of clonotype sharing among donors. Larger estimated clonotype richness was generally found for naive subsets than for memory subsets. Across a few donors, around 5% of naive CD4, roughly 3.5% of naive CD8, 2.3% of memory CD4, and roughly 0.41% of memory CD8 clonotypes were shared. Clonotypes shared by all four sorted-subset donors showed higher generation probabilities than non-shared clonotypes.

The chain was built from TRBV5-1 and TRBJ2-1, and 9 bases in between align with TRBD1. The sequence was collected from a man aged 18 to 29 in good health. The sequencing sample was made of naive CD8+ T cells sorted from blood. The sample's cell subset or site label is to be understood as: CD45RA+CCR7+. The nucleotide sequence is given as TGCGCCAGCAGTCCGGGGACAGGGATCTACTACAATGAGCAGTTCTTC. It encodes CASSPGTGIYYNEQFF.